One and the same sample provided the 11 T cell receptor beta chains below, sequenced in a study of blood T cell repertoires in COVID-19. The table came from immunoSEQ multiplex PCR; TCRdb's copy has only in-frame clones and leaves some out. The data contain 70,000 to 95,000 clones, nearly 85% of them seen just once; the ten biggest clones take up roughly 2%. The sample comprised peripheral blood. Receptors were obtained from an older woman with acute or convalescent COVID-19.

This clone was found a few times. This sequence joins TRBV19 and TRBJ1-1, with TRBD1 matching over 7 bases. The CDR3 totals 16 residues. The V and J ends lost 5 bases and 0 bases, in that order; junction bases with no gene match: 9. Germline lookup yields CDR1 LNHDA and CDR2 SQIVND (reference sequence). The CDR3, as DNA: TGTGCCAGTAGTGTTCAGGGGGGCCCTCTGAACACTGAAGCTTTCTTT. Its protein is CASSVQGGPLNTEAFF.

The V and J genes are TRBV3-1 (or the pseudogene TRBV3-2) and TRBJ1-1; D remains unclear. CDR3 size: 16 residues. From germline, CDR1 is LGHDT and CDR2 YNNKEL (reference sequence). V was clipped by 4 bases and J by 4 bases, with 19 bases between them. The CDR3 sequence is CASSRAGNGRGTEAFF. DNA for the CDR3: TGTGCCAGCAGCCGAGCGGGAAATGGTCGTGGCACTGAAGCTTTCTTT.

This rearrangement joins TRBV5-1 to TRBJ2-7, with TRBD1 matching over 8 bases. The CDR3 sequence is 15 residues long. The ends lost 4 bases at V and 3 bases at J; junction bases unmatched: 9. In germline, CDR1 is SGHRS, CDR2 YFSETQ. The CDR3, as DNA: TGCGCCAGCAGCGCTAGGACAGGGATTATCTACGAGCAGTACTTC. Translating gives CASSARTGIIYEQYF.

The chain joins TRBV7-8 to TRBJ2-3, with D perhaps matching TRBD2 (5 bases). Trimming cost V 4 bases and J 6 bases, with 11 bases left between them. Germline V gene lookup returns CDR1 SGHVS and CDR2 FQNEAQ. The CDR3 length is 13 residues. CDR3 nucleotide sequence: TGTGCCAGCAGCTCCTACGGGAAGGATACGCAGTATTTT. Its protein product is CASSSYGKDTQYF.

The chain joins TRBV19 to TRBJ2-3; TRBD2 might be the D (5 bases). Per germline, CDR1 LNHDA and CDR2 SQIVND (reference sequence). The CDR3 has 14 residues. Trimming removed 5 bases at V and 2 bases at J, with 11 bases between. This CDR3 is CASSFSAYTDTQYF. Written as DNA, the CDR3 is TGTGCCAGTAGTTTTAGCGCATACACAGATACGCAGTATTTT. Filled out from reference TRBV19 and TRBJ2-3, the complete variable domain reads DGGITQSPKYLFRKEGQNVTLSCEQNLNHDAMYWYRQDPGQGLRLIYYSQIVNDFQKGDIAEGYSVSREKKESFPLTVTSAQKNPTAFYLCASSFSAYTDTQYFGPGTRLTVL.

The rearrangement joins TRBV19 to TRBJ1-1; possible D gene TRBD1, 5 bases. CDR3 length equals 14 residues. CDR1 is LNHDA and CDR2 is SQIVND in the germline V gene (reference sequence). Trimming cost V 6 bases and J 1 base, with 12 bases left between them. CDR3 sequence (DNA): TGTGCCAGTAGGGGTACAGGATGGAACACTGAAGCTTTCTTT. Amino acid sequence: CASRGTGWNTEAFF.

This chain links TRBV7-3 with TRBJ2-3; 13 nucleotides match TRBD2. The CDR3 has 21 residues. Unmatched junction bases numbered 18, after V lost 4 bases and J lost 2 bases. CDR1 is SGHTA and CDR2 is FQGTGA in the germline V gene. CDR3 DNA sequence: TGTGCCAGCAGCTCCGCCAACAGGGGGACTAGCGGGGAGACTTTCACAGATACGCAGTATTTT. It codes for CASSSANRGTSGETFTDTQYF.

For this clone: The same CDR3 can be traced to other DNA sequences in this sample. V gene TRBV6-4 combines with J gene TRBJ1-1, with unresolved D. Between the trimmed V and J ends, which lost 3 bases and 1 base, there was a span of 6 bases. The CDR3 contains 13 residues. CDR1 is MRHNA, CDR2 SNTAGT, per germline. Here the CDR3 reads CASSERENTEAFF. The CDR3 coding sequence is TGTGCCAGCAGTGAACGAGAGAACACTGAAGCTTTCTTT.

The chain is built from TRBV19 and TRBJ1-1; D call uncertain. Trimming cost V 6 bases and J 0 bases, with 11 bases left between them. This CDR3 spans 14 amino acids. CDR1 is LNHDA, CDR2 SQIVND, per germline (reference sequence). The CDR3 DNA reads TGTGCCAGTAGATCGGGGAGCTTGAACACTGAAGCTTTCTTT. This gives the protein CASRSGSLNTEAFF.

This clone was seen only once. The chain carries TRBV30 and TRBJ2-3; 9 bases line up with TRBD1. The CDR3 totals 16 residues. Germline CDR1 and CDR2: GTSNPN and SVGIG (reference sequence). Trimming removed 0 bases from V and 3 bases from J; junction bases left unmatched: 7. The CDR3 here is CAWSVLRTGVTDTQYF. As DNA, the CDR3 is TGTGCCTGGAGTGTACTCCGGACAGGGGTTACAGATACGCAGTATTTT.

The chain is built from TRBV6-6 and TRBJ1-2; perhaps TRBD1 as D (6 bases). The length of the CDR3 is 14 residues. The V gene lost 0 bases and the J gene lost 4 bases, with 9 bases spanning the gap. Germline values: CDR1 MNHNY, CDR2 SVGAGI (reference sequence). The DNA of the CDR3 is TGTGCCAGCAGTTACTCGGGAGGGGGCTATGGCTACACCTTC. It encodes CASSYSGGGYGYTF.